This TCR beta chain stems from a study of T cell repertoires in cytomegalovirus infection. Study summary: Public TCR beta signatures provided an indication of both CMV infection and a matching HLA type. Notes on the study in general: The study found HLA-C-restricted CMV-specific TCR beta clonotypes dominating the ex vivo response.

V dropped 5 bases and J dropped 0 bases, with 11 bases sitting between them. The CDR3 sequence is 16 residues long. Germline-derived CDR1 and CDR2 are SEHNR and FQNEAQ (reference sequence). Each CDR3 protein gets one entry after TCRdb re-called the reads with MiXCR. Of about 310,000 distinct CDR3 sequences listed, 15% to 20% are singletons. With respect to this clonotype: What it binds is unknown.

Sequencing was done on a sample of PBMCs. The TCR comes from a human donor in good health (CMV status not recorded). Some clones in this sample may be carry-over from other donors' samples. The J gene is TRBJ2-6, the V gene TRBV7-9, with unresolved D. The CDR3 loop is CASSPRIVSGANVLTF. CDR3 nucleotides: TGTGCCAGCAGCCCCAGGATAGTCTCTGGGGCCAACGTCCTGACTTTC.